The present T cell receptor (beta chain) was sequenced within a study of breast tumors, draining lymph nodes, adjacent tissues. In regard to this clonotype: Its target is not known.

Axillary draining lymph nodes of breast cancer patients supplied the node samples. Study outcomes and limitations: Data only fit, rather than demonstrated, lymph node origin of most tumor T cells.

The CDR3 spans 12 residues. CDR1 is SEHNR and CDR2 is FQNEAQ in the germline V gene (reference sequence). With 5 bases clipped from V and 13 bases from J, the junction kept 4 bases outside the gene matches. In TCRdb, the multiplex PCR reads were re-called with MiXCR into one record per CDR3 protein. This table has 150,000 to 200,000 distinct CDR3 sequences, roughly 31% appearing once. The clonotype comes from a female donor with breast cancer. Some clones in this sample may be carry-over from other donors' samples. The sequenced material came from axillary lymph node tissue. The chain has TRBV7-9 and TRBJ2-1; 11 bases are shared with TRBD2. Here the CDR3 DNA reads TGTGCCAGCAGCCCGACTAGCGGGGTCCAGTTCTTC. Protein sequence: CASSPTSGVQFF.